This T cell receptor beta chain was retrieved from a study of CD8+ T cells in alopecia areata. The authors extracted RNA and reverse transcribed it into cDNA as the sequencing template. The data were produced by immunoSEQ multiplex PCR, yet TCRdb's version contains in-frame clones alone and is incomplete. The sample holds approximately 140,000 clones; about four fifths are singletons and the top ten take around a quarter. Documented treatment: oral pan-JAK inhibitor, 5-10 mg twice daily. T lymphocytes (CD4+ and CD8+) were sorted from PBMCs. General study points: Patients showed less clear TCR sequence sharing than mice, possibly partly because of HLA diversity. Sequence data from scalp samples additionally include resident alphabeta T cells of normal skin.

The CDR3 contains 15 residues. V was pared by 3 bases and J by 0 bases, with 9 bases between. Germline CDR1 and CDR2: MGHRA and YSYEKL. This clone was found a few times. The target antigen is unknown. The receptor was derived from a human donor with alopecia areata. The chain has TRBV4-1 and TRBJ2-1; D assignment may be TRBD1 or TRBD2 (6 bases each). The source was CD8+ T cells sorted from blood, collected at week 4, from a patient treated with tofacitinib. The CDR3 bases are TGCGCCAGCAGCCAGCGGGACAACTCCTACAATGAGCAGTTCTTC. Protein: CASSQRDNSYNEQFF.